The 10 T cell receptor beta chains given below trace back to one sample, sequenced in a study of Ad26.COV2.S vaccination and SARS-CoV-2 variants. TCRdb keeps only in-frame clones here, not all; method: immunoSEQ multiplex PCR. The table records about 680,000 clones, about 90% of them present only once. Treatment in this sample: approximately 18 received Ad26.COV2.S at low or high dose, single or two shots; a few received placebo; per-sample allocation not given. Sampling was done on day 63 after the first vaccine or placebo injection. Here the sequenced sample was peripheral blood, taken in a trial of Ad26.COV2.S vaccine versus placebo. These TCRs come from a person aged 18-65 years who received the Ad26.COV2.S COVID-19 vaccine or a placebo.

In DNA, the CDR3 is TGTGCCAGCAGCCCCTACCTAACAGATACGCAGTATTTT. Translating gives CASSPYLTDTQYF. The chain uses TRBV7-9 and TRBJ2-3; D remains unclear. Trimming stripped 5 bases from V and 3 bases from J, with 9 bases between. The CDR3 contains 13 residues. Germline CDR1 and CDR2: SEHNR and FQNEAQ (reference sequence).

The V gene is TRBV9, the J gene TRBJ1-1, with D uncertain. V was trimmed by 1 base and J by 1 base, leaving 8 bases between them. CDR3 length: 14 amino acids. Germline-derived CDR1 and CDR2 are SGDLS and YYNGEE. The CDR3 DNA follows: TGTGCCAGCAGCGTAACAACCCAGAACACTGAAGCTTTCTTT. Amino acids: CASSVTTQNTEAFF. The full variable domain, rest sourced from reference TRBV9 and TRBJ1-1, is DSGVTQTPKHLITATGQRVTLRCSPRSGDLSVYWYQQSLDQGLQFLIQYYNGEERAKGNILERFSAQQFPDLHSELNLSSLELGDSALYFCASSVTTQNTEAFFGQGTRLTVV.

This chain links TRBV10-1 with TRBJ2-5; 7 positions match TRBD2. The CDR3 covers 14 residues. In germline, CDR1 is WNHNN, CDR2 SYGVQD (reference sequence). With V trimmed by 2 bases and J by 5 bases, 5 bases remained unmatched. DNA for the CDR3: TGCGCCAGCAGTGAGATCGCGGGAGAGGAGACCCAGTACTTC. This gives the protein CASSEIAGEETQYF.

The genes are TRBV2 and TRBJ2-3; 12 bases are a match to TRBD2. In germline, CDR1 is SNHLY, CDR2 FYNNEI. V lost 6 bases, J lost 1 base, and 11 bases stayed unmatched. This CDR3 is 18 amino acids long. The CDR3 loop is CASSPGLAGGPGTDTQYF. CDR3 in DNA: TGTGCCAGCAGCCCGGGTCTAGCGGGAGGGCCGGGCACAGATACGCAGTATTTT. Complete variable domain (other parts from reference TRBV2 and TRBJ2-3): EPEVTQTPSHQVTQMGQEVILRCVPISNHLYFYWYRQILGQKVEFLVSFYNNEISEKSEIFDDQFSVERPDGSNFTLKIRSTKLEDSAMYFCASSPGLAGGPGTDTQYFGPGTRLTVL.

The chain couples TRBV15 to TRBJ2-5, with 10 bases identical to TRBD2. V dropped 4 bases and J dropped 1; count of bases not matched to a gene: 6. The germline gives CDR1 LNHNV, CDR2 YYDKDF (reference sequence). CDR3 length: 16 amino acids. CDR3 bases: TGTGCCACCAGCACTCCTAGCGGGGGTCCCCAAGAGACCCAGTACTTC. Translated, it gives CATSTPSGGPQETQYF.

This chain connects TRBV6-1 to TRBJ1-1; 10 bases agree with TRBD1. CDR3 length equals 17 residues. Germline V gene sequence: CDR1 MNHNS, CDR2 SASEGT. J gave up 5 bases and V 4 bases, and 13 bases lay outside the gene matches. The DNA of the CDR3 is TGTGCCAGCAGTGTACGACCGGGACAGGGGCGAACTACTGAAGCTTTCTTT. Translated, it gives CASSVRPGQGRTTEAFF.

The chain recombines TRBV3-1 (or the pseudogene TRBV3-2) with TRBJ1-1; 7 nucleotides agree with TRBD1. CDR1 LGHDT and CDR2 YNNKEL come from the germline V gene (reference sequence). This CDR3 has 15 residues. V was clipped by 1 base and J by 2 bases; unmatched bases: 4. As DNA, the CDR3 is TGTGCCAGCAGCCAAGGGGACAGCCCAAACACTGAAGCTTTCTTT. It codes for CASSQGDSPNTEAFF.

This clone was detected once. This chain links TRBV10-3 with TRBJ1-2; D unclear. Trimming stripped 2 bases from V and 1 base from J, with 5 bases between. The CDR3 contains 13 residues. Germline-derived CDR1 and CDR2 are ENHRY and SYGVKD. The chain's CDR3 is CAISEDFNYGYTF. The CDR3 DNA reads TGTGCCATCAGTGAGGACTTTAACTATGGCTACACCTTC.

A few counts support this clone. V is TRBV6-1 and J is TRBJ2-7, with unresolved D. This CDR3 is built from 14 residues. Germline V gene sequence: CDR1 MNHNS, CDR2 SASEGT. V lost 2 bases and J lost 0, with 8 bases in between. CDR3: CASSENGLSYEQYF. In DNA form, the CDR3 reads TGTGCCAGCAGTGAAAATGGTCTCTCCTACGAGCAGTACTTC.

The chain recombines TRBV27 with TRBJ1-2; D is perhaps TRBD1 (5 bases). Trimming took 9 bases from V and 6 from J, leaving 8 bases between them. Germline lookup yields CDR1 MNHEY and CDR2 SMNVEV (reference sequence). The CDR3 covers 10 residues. CDR3 sequence reads: CARPGHGYTF. The CDR3 nucleotides read TGTGCCAGACCAGGGCATGGCTACACCTTC.